Listed below are T cell receptor beta chains from one sample, sequenced in a study of Tregs in tolerant kidney transplant recipients. The assay was immunoSEQ multiplex PCR, and TCRdb's table has in-frame clones only and misses some. The data show tens of thousands of clones, 90% to 95% seen once. This material consisted of CD4+ T cells from blood (PBMCs), taken 12 months after the transplant. The receptors stem from a human patient who received a combined kidney and bone marrow transplant. Some T cells may trace back to the graft donor. The CDR3 runs from the conserved cysteine through the conserved F or W. Fields, in order: D gene, V gene, CDR3 protein. The D gene is left open where the match is weak.

D: -
V: TRBV4-3
CDR3: CASSQEAPRGDTQYF

D: -
V: TRBV5-6
CDR3: CASSLNYGYTF

D: -
V: TRBV6-5
CDR3: CASSPEYRTAYEQYF

D: TRBD1
V: TRBV18
CDR3: CASSLAPGGRNTEAFF

D: TRBD1
V: TRBV11-2
CDR3: CASSSIQGIYEQYF

D: TRBD1
V: TRBV4-3
CDR3: CASSQDLQGKAQYF

D: -
V: TRBV5-1
CDR3: CASSLTACEQYF

D: TRBD1
V: TRBV13
CDR3: CASSFRDRAGGEKLFF

D: TRBD1
V: TRBV6-5
CDR3: CAGPGTVYGYTF

D: -
V: TRBV5-4
CDR3: CASSPGSYEQYF

D: -
V: TRBV5-1
CDR3: CASSLEAAYDSPLHF

D: -
V: TRBV5-5
CDR3: CASSLVGFRDTVGETQYF

D: TRBD2
V: TRBV7-2
CDR3: CASSSLAGPSYEQYF

D: TRBD1
V: TRBV28
CDR3: CASSYNRGLNTGELFF

D: TRBD1
V: TRBV18
CDR3: CASSLAGGPATNEKLFF

D: -
V: TRBV6-1
CDR3: CASRVGAAEKLFF

D: -
V: TRBV5-1
CDR3: CASSLVQGSVGNTIYF

D: -
V: TRBV7-2
CDR3: CASNPAGMGANVLTF

D: -
V: TRBV18
CDR3: CASSPTRTRDTEAFF

D: -
V: TRBV9
CDR3: CASSVLPATNEKLFF

D: -
V: TRBV15
CDR3: CATSKRVGSGGTEAFF

D: TRBD1
V: TRBV25-1
CDR3: CASSVLGGRSYEQYF

D: -
V: TRBV7-2
CDR3: CASSPGGIYTDTQYF

D: -
V: TRBV14
CDR3: CASSQVRGRHDTQYF

D: TRBD2
V: TRBV5-1
CDR3: CASSLLAGWETQYF

D: -
V: TRBV25-1
CDR3: CASSGPGRVGNTIYF

D: -
V: TRBV1
CDR3: CTSSPYISGTTYNEQFF

D: -
V: TRBV29-1
CDR3: CSVVSSGNTIYF

D: -
V: TRBV5-5
CDR3: CASSSGYGNEKLFF

D: -
V: TRBV28
CDR3: CASSNGQFLAGANVLTF

D: TRBD2
V: TRBV7-3
CDR3: CASSTTGTSGGARNEQFF

D: TRBD1
V: TRBV18
CDR3: CASSPPTGGPYEQYF

D: -
V: TRBV7-8
CDR3: CASSLSHSKVQPQHF

D: TRBD1
V: TRBV5-1
CDR3: CASRPIPGTVSTDTQYF

D: TRBD2
V: TRBV25-1
CDR3: CASSLGGRAPDTQYF

D: -
V: TRBV7-9
CDR3: CASSLKEAQYF

D: -
V: TRBV6-6
CDR3: CASTKGAGNQPQHF

D: -
V: TRBV28
CDR3: CASSFRPGWEKLFF

D: -
V: TRBV28
CDR3: CASSPPGGGTEQFF

D: -
V: TRBV14
CDR3: CASSYRRGNLQETQYF

D: -
V: TRBV10-3
CDR3: CAISVRDGGKVLSDGYTF

D: -
V: TRBV5-4
CDR3: CASSLVAGLRGYTF

D: TRBD2
V: TRBV7-2
CDR3: CASSLDAGAGTDTQYF

D: -
V: TRBV2
CDR3: CASIRDITYEQYF

D: -
V: TRBV27
CDR3: CASSLRGLRSSYNSPLHF

D: -
V: TRBV6-1
CDR3: CASSTHLYNEQFF

D: -
V: TRBV21-1
CDR3: CASSNWASGDRTSTDTQYF

D: TRBD1
V: TRBV5-1
CDR3: CASSSGQGVSYIYEQYF

D: TRBD2
V: TRBV5-1
CDR3: CASRPAGDYNEQFF

D: -
V: TRBV18
CDR3: CASSPSGVPDTQYF

D: -
V: TRBV19
CDR3: CASNDPGLSNQPQHF

D: -
V: TRBV30
CDR3: CAWSVGRDTEAFF

D: -
V: TRBV21-1
CDR3: CASSRRRTGPSKHEQFF

D: TRBD2
V: TRBV4-3
CDR3: CASSLGTSGLGETQYF

D: -
V: TRBV18
CDR3: CASSQEIQETQYF

D: -
V: TRBV25-1
CDR3: CASSGQYNEKLFF

D: TRBD1
V: TRBV10-3
CDR3: CATGTGNQPQHF